The rows below give T cell receptor beta chains drawn from one sample of a study of neurological immune-mediated disorders. TCRdb re-derived calls from the 5' RACE reads in MiXCR, one entry per CDR3 protein. The table records around 50,000 distinct CDR3 sequences, around 12% of them present only once. Sequencing input: PBMCs. The receptors here all came from a male donor with HTLV-1-associated myelopathy (HAM/TSP). The CDR3 runs from the conserved cysteine through the conserved F or W. The order of the fields is D gene, V gene, clone size, J gene, CDR3 DNA, CDR3 protein. The D gene is left open where the match is weak. Clone size appears in some rows only: once, few, many, or a class for an expanded clone.

d_call: .; v_call: TRBV9; clone_size: many; j_call: TRBJ1-2; cdr3_nt: TGTGCCAGCAGCGTTGGACTCGTGGATAACTATGGCTACACCTTC; cdr3_aa: CASSVGLVDNYGYTF
d_call: TRBD1; v_call: TRBV7-9; clone_size: .; j_call: TRBJ1-2; cdr3_nt: TGTGCCAGCAGCTGGGACAGGGGAACTTATGACTACACCTTC; cdr3_aa: CASSWDRGTYDYTF
d_call: TRBD1; v_call: TRBV20-1; clone_size: many; j_call: TRBJ1-5; cdr3_nt: TGCAGTGCCAACCTACCGGGACAGGGTACCGATCAGCCCCAGCATTTT; cdr3_aa: CSANLPGQGTDQPQHF
d_call: .; v_call: TRBV5-6; clone_size: many; j_call: TRBJ2-5; cdr3_nt: TGTGCCAGCAGCTGGAGTCGACAGACCCAGTACTTC; cdr3_aa: CASSWSRQTQYF
d_call: .; v_call: TRBV29-1; clone_size: many; j_call: TRBJ1-2; cdr3_nt: TGCAGCGTTGAAGGCCCTGGGGGTGGCTACACCTTC; cdr3_aa: CSVEGPGGGYTF
d_call: .; v_call: TRBV20-1; clone_size: many; j_call: TRBJ1-6; cdr3_nt: TGCAGTGCTAGAGCGGGCAATTCACCCCTCCACTTT; cdr3_aa: CSARAGNSPLHF
d_call: TRBD1; v_call: TRBV10-3; clone_size: many; j_call: TRBJ1-2; cdr3_nt: TGTGCCATGGGACAGGGGGATGGCTACACCTTC; cdr3_aa: CAMGQGDGYTF
d_call: TRBD1; v_call: TRBV5-5; clone_size: many; j_call: TRBJ1-5; cdr3_nt: TGTGCCAGCAGCCTCAAACCGGGACAGTTGTTGGAACAGCCCCAGCATTTT; cdr3_aa: CASSLKPGQLLEQPQHF
d_call: .; v_call: TRBV29-1; clone_size: many; j_call: TRBJ2-3; cdr3_nt: TGCAGCGTTTCCTCTTTTAGCACAGATACGCAGTATTTT; cdr3_aa: CSVSSFSTDTQYF
d_call: TRBD2; v_call: TRBV7-6; clone_size: many; j_call: TRBJ2-3; cdr3_nt: TGTGCCAGCAGCCCCGTTGGGACTAGCGGGGGCACAGATACGCAGTATTTT; cdr3_aa: CASSPVGTSGGTDTQYF
d_call: TRBD2; v_call: TRBV6-5; clone_size: .; j_call: TRBJ2-3; cdr3_nt: TGTGCCAGCAGTTACAATCTAGCGGGGTCGAAGTATTTT; cdr3_aa: CASSYNLAGSKYF
d_call: .; v_call: TRBV4-2; clone_size: many; j_call: TRBJ1-6; cdr3_nt: TGTGCCAGCAGCCAAGAGAACAGGGTGGAGAATTCACCCCTCCACTTT; cdr3_aa: CASSQENRVENSPLHF
d_call: .; v_call: TRBV20-1; clone_size: many; j_call: TRBJ1-1; cdr3_nt: TGCAGTGCCTTGGGACACATGAACACTGAAGCTTTCTTT; cdr3_aa: CSALGHMNTEAFF
d_call: .; v_call: TRBV6-1; clone_size: many; j_call: TRBJ2-7; cdr3_nt: TGTGCCAGCAGCCCCGGACAGCAAGGTCCCTACGAGCAGTACTTC; cdr3_aa: CASSPGQQGPYEQYF
d_call: TRBD2; v_call: TRBV5-6; clone_size: many; j_call: TRBJ2-7; cdr3_nt: TGTGCCAGCAGCGGGGGAGGGAATACACGGGAGCAGTACTTC; cdr3_aa: CASSGGGNTREQYF
d_call: TRBD1; v_call: TRBV11-2; clone_size: many; j_call: TRBJ2-7; cdr3_nt: TGTGCCAGCACCTTGGACAGGTTGGCCTACGAGCAGTACTTC; cdr3_aa: CASTLDRLAYEQYF
d_call: .; v_call: TRBV7-2; clone_size: many; j_call: TRBJ1-2; cdr3_nt: TGTGCCAGCAGCTGGGGCAGCAACTATGGCTACACCTTC; cdr3_aa: CASSWGSNYGYTF
d_call: TRBD2; v_call: TRBV10-3; clone_size: .; j_call: TRBJ2-3; cdr3_nt: TGTGCCACCATCGGACTAGCGGGGGCAGATACGCAGTATTTT; cdr3_aa: CATIGLAGADTQYF
d_call: .; v_call: TRBV20-1; clone_size: many; j_call: TRBJ1-5; cdr3_nt: TGCAGTGCTAGAGATTGGCCCGGGACACCCAGAACCCCGATCCTGCCCCAGCATTTT; cdr3_aa: CSARDWPGTPRTPILPQHF
d_call: TRBD1; v_call: TRBV7-9; clone_size: .; j_call: TRBJ1-4; cdr3_nt: TGTGCAAGCAGCACTAGGACAGGCGAAAAACTGATTTTT; cdr3_aa: CASSTRTGEKLIF
d_call: TRBD1; v_call: TRBV10-3; clone_size: many; j_call: TRBJ2-6; cdr3_nt: TGTGCCATCAGGGCAGACGACAGGGCTGGGGCCAACGTCCTGACTTTC; cdr3_aa: CAIRADDRAGANVLTF
d_call: TRBD2; v_call: TRBV29-1; clone_size: many; j_call: TRBJ2-3; cdr3_nt: TGCAGCGTTAAGCGGGGGGGCCCAGATACGCAGTATTTT; cdr3_aa: CSVKRGGPDTQYF
d_call: TRBD1; v_call: TRBV7-6; clone_size: many; j_call: TRBJ2-2; cdr3_nt: TGTGCCAGCAGCCCCGGGACAGGGGGCGCCTTCGGGGAGCTGTTTTTT; cdr3_aa: CASSPGTGGAFGELFF
d_call: .; v_call: TRBV12-3/TRBV12-4; clone_size: many; j_call: TRBJ1-1; cdr3_nt: TGTGCCAGCAGTTTAAGATACACTGAAGCTTTCTTT; cdr3_aa: CASSLRYTEAFF
d_call: TRBD2; v_call: TRBV20-1; clone_size: many; j_call: TRBJ2-3; cdr3_nt: TGCAGTGCTAGAGAGGAGCGGGGGGCGAATACGCAGTATTTT; cdr3_aa: CSAREERGANTQYF
d_call: .; v_call: TRBV24-1; clone_size: many; j_call: TRBJ1-5; cdr3_nt: TGTGCCACCAGTGACCGAGTTCCAGGGGAACAGCCCCAGCATTTT; cdr3_aa: CATSDRVPGEQPQHF
d_call: TRBD2; v_call: TRBV5-1; clone_size: many; j_call: TRBJ2-1; cdr3_nt: TGCGCCAGCAGCTTGGACCCTCCCAGGAGCGGGGGTCAGTTCTTC; cdr3_aa: CASSLDPPRSGGQFF
d_call: .; v_call: TRBV4-3; clone_size: few; j_call: TRBJ2-2; cdr3_nt: TGCGCCAGCAGCCAAGTATGGGGGAAGAATTGGGCCGGGGAGCTGTTTTTT; cdr3_aa: CASSQVWGKNWAGELFF
d_call: .; v_call: TRBV6-6; clone_size: .; j_call: TRBJ2-7; cdr3_nt: TGTGCCAGCAGCGGGACGGCGAGCTCCTACGAGCAGTACTTC; cdr3_aa: CASSGTASSYEQYF
d_call: .; v_call: TRBV12-3/TRBV12-4; clone_size: many; j_call: TRBJ2-7; cdr3_nt: TGTGCCAGCACCTCCCGAGGGGTGCAGTACTTC; cdr3_aa: CASTSRGVQYF
d_call: .; v_call: TRBV27; clone_size: many; j_call: TRBJ2-7; cdr3_nt: TGTGCCAGCAGTTTAGACGTGGGGACTCTCTACGAGCAGTACTTC; cdr3_aa: CASSLDVGTLYEQYF
d_call: .; v_call: TRBV20-1; clone_size: many; j_call: TRBJ1-1; cdr3_nt: TGCAGTGCTAGAGACCAGGGGTTGAACACTGAAGCTTTCTTT; cdr3_aa: CSARDQGLNTEAFF
d_call: .; v_call: TRBV7-9; clone_size: few; j_call: TRBJ2-5; cdr3_nt: .; cdr3_aa: CASSFYICSASTRDGTQYF
d_call: .; v_call: TRBV3-1; clone_size: many; j_call: TRBJ2-5; cdr3_nt: TGTGCCAGCAGCCAAGATTGGGTAGGGCGGGGAGAGACCCAGTACTTC; cdr3_aa: CASSQDWVGRGETQYF
d_call: .; v_call: TRBV11-2; clone_size: .; j_call: TRBJ2-6; cdr3_nt: TGTGCCAGCAGCTTAGAGCCGGGAAATCAAATCGGGGCCAAAGTCCTGACTTTC; cdr3_aa: CASSLEPGNQIGAKVLTF
d_call: TRBD1; v_call: TRBV20-1; clone_size: many; j_call: TRBJ1-5; cdr3_nt: TGCAGTGCTGGACCGACAGGGCCTCAGCCCCAGCATTTT; cdr3_aa: CSAGPTGPQPQHF
d_call: TRBD1; v_call: TRBV20-1; clone_size: .; j_call: TRBJ1-2; cdr3_nt: TGCAGTGCTTCGCCGGGACAGGGGGCGAGTGGCTACACCTTC; cdr3_aa: CSASPGQGASGYTF
d_call: .; v_call: TRBV7-9; clone_size: many; j_call: TRBJ2-7; cdr3_nt: TGTGCCAGCAGCGGGACCACCTACGAGCAGTACTTC; cdr3_aa: CASSGTTYEQYF
d_call: .; v_call: TRBV3-1; clone_size: few; j_call: TRBJ2-4; cdr3_nt: TGTGCCAGCAGCCAAGATGTGGGTTTGAGTTTGAACATTCAGTACTTC; cdr3_aa: CASSQDVGLSLNIQYF
d_call: .; v_call: TRBV6-2/TRBV6-3; clone_size: many; j_call: TRBJ2-1; cdr3_nt: TGTGCCAGCAGCCGCTCCGTAGGACAGTACTCCTACAATGAGCAGTTCTTC; cdr3_aa: CASSRSVGQYSYNEQFF
d_call: .; v_call: TRBV6-5; clone_size: many; j_call: TRBJ1-1; cdr3_nt: TGTGCCAGCAGTTACGAAGGAAGGATGAACACTGAAGCTTTCTTT; cdr3_aa: CASSYEGRMNTEAFF
d_call: .; v_call: TRBV3-1; clone_size: many; j_call: TRBJ2-7; cdr3_nt: TGTGCCAGCAGCCAACAACACCGGTCCGAGCAGTACTTC; cdr3_aa: CASSQQHRSEQYF
d_call: .; v_call: TRBV4-1; clone_size: .; j_call: TRBJ1-4; cdr3_nt: TGCGCCAGCAGCCTACGCTTGGCGAGGCGTGAAAAACTGTTTTTT; cdr3_aa: CASSLRLARREKLFF
d_call: .; v_call: TRBV7-3; clone_size: many; j_call: TRBJ1-1; cdr3_nt: TGTGCCAGCAGCTTAAGGAGGGAGCGGCACACTGAAGCTTTCTTT; cdr3_aa: CASSLRRERHTEAFF
d_call: TRBD2; v_call: TRBV5-1; clone_size: many; j_call: TRBJ2-3; cdr3_nt: TGCGCCAGCAGCTTAGTACCGGGACTAGCGGGGTCTGATACGCAGTATTTT; cdr3_aa: CASSLVPGLAGSDTQYF
d_call: .; v_call: TRBV6-5; clone_size: many; j_call: TRBJ1-2; cdr3_nt: TGTGCCACCCAAACAGGGAGTGGCTACACCTTC; cdr3_aa: CATQTGSGYTF
d_call: .; v_call: TRBV20-1; clone_size: many; j_call: TRBJ2-1; cdr3_nt: TGCAGTGCCTCCCGGGGCTCCTACAATGAGCAGTTCTTC; cdr3_aa: CSASRGSYNEQFF
d_call: .; v_call: TRBV10-2; clone_size: many; j_call: TRBJ1-5; cdr3_nt: TGCGCCAGCAGTGACGAGGGGAATCAGCCCCAGCATTTT; cdr3_aa: CASSDEGNQPQHF
d_call: .; v_call: TRBV11-2; clone_size: many; j_call: TRBJ2-5; cdr3_nt: TGTGCCAGCAGCTTATCGAGGACGGGGGAGACGGAGACCCAGTACTTC; cdr3_aa: CASSLSRTGETETQYF
d_call: .; v_call: TRBV6-2/TRBV6-3; clone_size: .; j_call: TRBJ1-2; cdr3_nt: TGTGCCAGCAGTTACAAAAGGGCAGGCGGTGGCTACACCTTC; cdr3_aa: CASSYKRAGGGYTF
d_call: TRBD1; v_call: TRBV4-3; clone_size: many; j_call: TRBJ1-6; cdr3_nt: TGCGCCAGCAGCCAAGAGGACAGGGGAGGGTCACCCCTCCACTTT; cdr3_aa: CASSQEDRGGSPLHF
d_call: TRBD1; v_call: TRBV5-1; clone_size: many; j_call: TRBJ1-4; cdr3_nt: TGCGCCAGCAGCTTGACAGGGGACAAACTGTTTTTT; cdr3_aa: CASSLTGDKLFF
d_call: .; v_call: TRBV7-2; clone_size: many; j_call: TRBJ1-5; cdr3_nt: TGTGCCAGCAGCTTAGGCAATAACAGGAATCAGCCCCAGCATTTT; cdr3_aa: CASSLGNNRNQPQHF